Here is one TCR beta chain with its context. Its target is unknown. The CDR3 contains 15 residues. The V gene's germline CDR1 is SGHRS and CDR2 YFSETQ. Trimming removed 0 bases at V and 0 bases at J, with 9 bases between. This entry belongs to a study of T cell responses to AZD1222 COVID-19 vaccine. General study results and limits: Seropositivity was recorded at baseline in only 5 or 6 AZD1222 recipients. Two AZD1222 administrations were followed by greater Spike-specific TCR breadth and depth.

Here immunoSEQ multiplex PCR was the method, and the copy in TCRdb shows in-frame clones only, minus some. Of tens of thousands of clones in the sample, roughly 86% are singletons; the top ten hold roughly 3%. This sequence joins TRBV5-1 and TRBJ1-1; tentatively, D is TRBD1 (5 bases). Sequenced material: peripheral blood, taken 28 days after the second AZD1222 dose. This receptor was taken from an adult who received the AZD1222 COVID-19 vaccine. For the CDR3, the DNA is TGCGCCAGCAGCTTGGAGGGGATTATGAACACTGAAGCTTTCTTT. Its translation: CASSLEGIMNTEAFF.